This T cell receptor (beta chain) was sequenced during a study of T cell repertoires in cytomegalovirus infection. Germline-derived CDR1 and CDR2 are MGHDK and SYGVNS. V dropped 5 bases and J dropped 6 bases, with 14 bases sitting between them. CDR3 length: 13 residues. This clonotype occurred a few times. MiXCR, run by TCRdb on the reads, gives a single entry per CDR3 protein. Among roughly 760,000 distinct CDR3 sequences listed, 35% were seen once. This sequence was found in a human donor in good health (CMV status not recorded). Some clones in this sample may be carry-over from other donors' samples. The chain combines TRBV25-1 with TRBJ2-7; tentative D call: TRBD1 (5 bases). Specimen: PBMCs. In DNA, the CDR3 is TGTGCCAGCAGTAGGAACCTGGGGCGCGAGCAGTACTTC. Its protein product is CASSRNLGREQYF.